The 13 T cell receptor beta chains presented below share a single source sample, sequenced in a study of shared clonotypes between healthy human individuals. Using immunoSEQ multiplex PCR, the repertoire was profiled, and TCRdb retains in-frame clones only, with some absent. The table records around 100,000 clones, about 70% of them present only once. Sequencing input: memory CD8+ T cells sorted from blood. The subset here: CD45RO+ cells pooled with CCR7-negative TemRA cells. Every receptor here comes from a woman younger than 45 in good health.

This sequence joins TRBV6-5 and TRBJ1-2, with a tentative D call TRBD1 (6 bases). Trimming stripped 5 bases from V and 6 bases from J, with 16 bases between. Germline loops: CDR1 MNHEY, CDR2 SVGAGI. There are 14 residues in the CDR3. CDR3 sequence (DNA): TGTGCCAGCAGTCCCGACAGGCTGTACGATGGCTACACCTTC. Translating gives CASSPDRLYDGYTF.

The V gene is TRBV7-6, the J gene TRBJ2-7; D not resolved. Germline V gene data show CDR1 as SGHVS and CDR2 as FNYEAQ. Trimming left V 0 bases short and J 5 bases short, with 11 bases between. CDR3 length: 14 residues. Written as DNA, the CDR3 is TGTGCCAGCAGCTTAGCACTCTTTGGGGACGAGCAGTACTTC. Translating it yields CASSLALFGDEQYF.

The CDR3: CASSLLGLAEETQYF. In DNA form, the CDR3 reads TGTGCCAGCTCACTATTAGGACTAGCAGAAGAGACCCAGTACTTC. The chain recombines TRBV18 with TRBJ2-5, with 8 bases that match TRBD2. Germline values: CDR1 KGHSH, CDR2 LQKENI. There are 15 residues in the CDR3. J gave up 3 bases and V 4 bases, and 7 bases lay outside the gene matches.

The CDR3 nucleotides are TGTGCCAGCAGTTTATCGAGATACGCAGGGGTAACCGGGGAGCTGTTTTTT. It specifies CASSLSRYAGVTGELFF. The rearrangement links TRBV27 to TRBJ2-2; D might be TRBD1 (6 bases). The CDR3 is made up of 17 amino acids. The germline V and J ends were trimmed by 0 bases and 5 bases, with 16 bases remaining between them. Germline CDR1 and CDR2: MNHEY and SMNVEV (reference sequence).

The chain combines TRBV5-1 with TRBJ2-6; D might be TRBD1 (5 bases). The CDR3 extends over 18 amino acids. The V end was cut by 0 bases, the J end by 0 bases, with 13 bases between. Germline V gene data show CDR1 as SGHRS and CDR2 as YFSETQ. The CDR3 bases are TGCGCCAGCAGCTTGGTTCAGGGTAGGTTCTCTGGGGCCAACGTCCTGACTTTC. This encodes CASSLVQGRFSGANVLTF.

This clone was found once. V and J are TRBV11-3 and TRBJ2-5; a weak D match, TRBD2 (5 bases). This CDR3 comprises 13 residues. Germline-derived CDR1 and CDR2 are SGHNT and YENEEA. V was pared by 5 bases and J by 11 bases, with 18 bases between. CDR3 in DNA: TGTGCCAGCAGCCTAGGACTGGTTTGGGAGCAGTACTTC. Translating gives CASSLGLVWEQYF.

This clone was detected a few times. This chain joins TRBV10-2 and TRBJ1-5; D call uncertain. V was cut by 0 bases and J by 2 bases, with 5 bases left in between. This CDR3 has 14 residues. CDR1 and CDR2 from the germline V gene are WSHSY and SAAADI. The CDR3 region is CASSESGGNQPQHF. CDR3 sequence (DNA): TGCGCCAGCAGTGAGTCGGGTGGCAATCAGCCCCAGCATTTT.

In its sample, this clone was seen once. The chain is built from TRBV29-1 and TRBJ2-1, with D uncertain. V dropped 3 bases and J dropped 0 bases, with 9 bases sitting between them. Per germline, CDR1 SQVTM and CDR2 ANQGSEA. The CDR3 sequence is 14 residues long. The CDR3 loop is CSVEPQVSYNEQFF. The CDR3 DNA reads TGCAGCGTTGAGCCGCAGGTCTCCTACAATGAGCAGTTCTTC.

Concerning this clone itself: This may arise from a read error, as a much more abundant clone is one base away. The J gene is TRBJ2-3, the V gene TRBV5-1, with a weak D call TRBD1 (6 bases). There are 16 residues in the CDR3. From germline, CDR1 is SGHRS and CDR2 YFSETQ. The CDR3 reads CACSLRGYPNTDTQYF. CDR3 DNA sequence: TGCGCCTGCAGCTTGAGGGGGTACCCAAACACAGATACGCAGTATTTT. Drawing the rest from reference TRBV5-1 and TRBJ2-3, the complete variable domain is KAGVTQTPRYLIKTRGQQVTLSCSPISGHRSVSWYQQTPGQGLQFLFEYFSETQRNKGNFPGRFSGRQFSNSRSEMNVSTLELGDSALYLCACSLRGYPNTDTQYFGPGTRLTVL.

This clone was detected only a few times. Just one base apart from a much larger clone, this may be a read error. Different DNA sequences within this sample yield the same CDR3. This chain connects TRBV9 to TRBJ1-1, with D hard to call. The germline CDR1 and CDR2 sequences are SGDLS and YYNGEE. V dropped 1 base and J dropped 1 base, with 8 bases sitting between them. CDR3 length: 14 amino acids. This CDR3 reads CASSVSWGNTEAFF. DNA for the CDR3: TGTGCCAGCAGCGTATCGTGGGGGAACACTGAAGCTTTCTTT.

V usage is TRBV4-1 and J usage is TRBJ1-2; tentative D call: TRBD1 (5 bases). In germline, CDR1 is MGHRA, CDR2 YSYEKL. This CDR3 has 16 amino acids. Deletions cut 4 bases from V and 2 bases from J, with 17 bases between. This chain's CDR3 is CASSPDPGSGNYGYTF. CDR3 nucleotides: TGCGCCAGCAGCCCGGACCCAGGGAGTGGAAACTATGGCTACACCTTC.

V is TRBV6-4 and J is TRBJ2-5, with D tentatively TRBD2 (5 bases). The J call may be mistaken, given a closer DNA end match to TRBJ2-7. Germline loops: CDR1 MRHNA, CDR2 SNTAGT. The CDR3 is made up of 13 amino acids. CDR3 coding DNA: TGTGCCAGCAGTGAGGTGGACTCGGGCGAGCAGTACTTC. Translated, it gives CASSEVDSGEQYF.

V gene TRBV4-1 combines with J gene TRBJ2-1, with no clear D. V lost 7 bases, J lost 7 bases, and 8 bases lay in between. This CDR3 has 11 amino acids. The germline gives CDR1 MGHRA, CDR2 YSYEKL. The CDR3 DNA reads TGCGCCAGCACTTTAGGTAATGAGCAGTTCTTC. Its translation: CASTLGNEQFF.